This entry describes one T cell receptor (beta chain). Authors' methods: Reference gene primer amplification in the assay estimated nucleated cell counts. The assay was immunoSEQ multiplex PCR, and TCRdb's table has in-frame clones only and misses some. The V and J calls and clone size were taken over from that table, and D and trimming were inferred from the DNA. The sample contains under 300,000 clones, about 83% of which appear only once. The V end was cut by 6 bases, the J end by 4 bases, with 9 bases between. Germline values: CDR1 MDHEN, CDR2 SYDVKM. The CDR3 runs 12 residues. This entry belongs to a study of blood T cell repertoires in COVID-19. Background on the study: Whether acute or convalescent, the COVID-19 samples came from the United States, Italy and Spain. From T cells, B-cell-depleted T cells, or PBMCs came the material, which was cDNA or gDNA.

Sequenced sample: peripheral blood. The clonotype comes from a man at least 80 years old with acute or convalescent COVID-19. The chain combines TRBV28 with TRBJ1-2; no firm D call. The CDR3 region is CASRPNLYGYTF. The CDR3 DNA reads TGTGCCAGCAGGCCTAATCTCTATGGCTACACCTTC.